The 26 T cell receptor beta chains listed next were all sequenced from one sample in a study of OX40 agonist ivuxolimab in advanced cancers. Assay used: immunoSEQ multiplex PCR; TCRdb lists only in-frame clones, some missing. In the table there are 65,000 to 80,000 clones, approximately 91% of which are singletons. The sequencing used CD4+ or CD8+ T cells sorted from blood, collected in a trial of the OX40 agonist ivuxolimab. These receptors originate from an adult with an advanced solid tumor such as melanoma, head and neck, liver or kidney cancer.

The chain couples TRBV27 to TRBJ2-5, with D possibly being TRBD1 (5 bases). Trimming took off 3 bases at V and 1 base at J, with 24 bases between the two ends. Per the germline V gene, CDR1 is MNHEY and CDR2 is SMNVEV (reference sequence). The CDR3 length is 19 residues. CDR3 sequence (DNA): TGTGCCAGCAGTTTCAAGGGCCTTGGGGCTATAGGGTTCCAAGAGACCCAGTACTTC. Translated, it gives CASSFKGLGAIGFQETQYF.

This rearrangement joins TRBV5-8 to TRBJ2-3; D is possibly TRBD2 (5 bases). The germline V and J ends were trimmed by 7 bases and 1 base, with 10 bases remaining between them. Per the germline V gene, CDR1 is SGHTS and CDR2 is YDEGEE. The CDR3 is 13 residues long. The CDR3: CASPVSGTDTQYF. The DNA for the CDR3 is TGTGCCAGCCCGGTTAGCGGCACAGATACGCAGTATTTT.

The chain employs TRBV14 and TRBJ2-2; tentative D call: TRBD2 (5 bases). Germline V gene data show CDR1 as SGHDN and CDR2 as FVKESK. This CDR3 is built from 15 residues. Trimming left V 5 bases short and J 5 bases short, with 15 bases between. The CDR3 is CASSGQGPGTGELFF. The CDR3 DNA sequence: TGTGCCAGCAGCGGGCAAGGGCCGGGGACCGGGGAGCTGTTTTTT.

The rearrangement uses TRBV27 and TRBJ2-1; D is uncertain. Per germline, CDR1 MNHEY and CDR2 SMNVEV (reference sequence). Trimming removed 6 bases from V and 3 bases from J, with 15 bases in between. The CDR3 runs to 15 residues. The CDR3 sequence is CASRPGHIYYNEQFF. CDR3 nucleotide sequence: TGTGCCAGCAGGCCGGGTCACATCTACTACAATGAGCAGTTCTTC.

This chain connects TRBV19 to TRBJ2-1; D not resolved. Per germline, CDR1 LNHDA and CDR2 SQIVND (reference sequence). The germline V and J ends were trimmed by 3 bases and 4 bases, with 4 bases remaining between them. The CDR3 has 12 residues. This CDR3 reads CASSMRYNEQFF. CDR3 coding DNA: TGTGCCAGTAGTATGCGATACAATGAGCAGTTCTTC.

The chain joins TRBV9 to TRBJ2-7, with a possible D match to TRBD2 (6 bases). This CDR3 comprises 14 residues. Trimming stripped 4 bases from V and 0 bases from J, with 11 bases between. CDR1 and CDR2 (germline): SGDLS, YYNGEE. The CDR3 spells CASSSGLNSYEQYF. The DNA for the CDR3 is TGTGCCAGCAGCTCGGGACTGAACTCCTACGAGCAGTACTTC.

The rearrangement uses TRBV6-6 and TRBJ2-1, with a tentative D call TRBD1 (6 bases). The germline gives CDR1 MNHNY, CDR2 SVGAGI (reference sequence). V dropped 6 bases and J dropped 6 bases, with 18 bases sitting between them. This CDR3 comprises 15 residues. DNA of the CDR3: TGTGCCAGCAGGAAACAGGGTTTTCTAATCAATGAGCAGTTCTTC. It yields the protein CASRKQGFLINEQFF.

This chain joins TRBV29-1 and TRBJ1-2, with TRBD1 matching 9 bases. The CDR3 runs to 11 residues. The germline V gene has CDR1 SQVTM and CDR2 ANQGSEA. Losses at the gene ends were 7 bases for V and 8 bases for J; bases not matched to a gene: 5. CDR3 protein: CSGGQGKGYTF. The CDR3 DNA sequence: TGCAGCGGAGGACAGGGGAAGGGCTACACCTTC.

This CDR3 is CASSQGISSGRSQEQYF. The DNA of the CDR3 is TGCGCCAGCAGCCAAGGTATTTCTAGCGGGAGATCGCAGGAGCAGTACTTC. J is TRBJ2-7 and V is TRBV4-3; 10 nucleotides align to TRBD2. V dropped 1 base and J dropped 7; count of bases not matched to a gene: 13. Germline CDR1 reads LGHNA; CDR2 reads YSLEER. The CDR3 spans 17 residues.

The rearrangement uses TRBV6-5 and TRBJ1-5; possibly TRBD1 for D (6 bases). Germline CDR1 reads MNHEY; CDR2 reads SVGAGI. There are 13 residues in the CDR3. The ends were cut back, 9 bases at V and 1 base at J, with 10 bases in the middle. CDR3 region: CASRGRSNQPQHF. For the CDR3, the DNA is TGTGCCAGTCGGGGGCGAAGCAATCAGCCCCAGCATTTT.

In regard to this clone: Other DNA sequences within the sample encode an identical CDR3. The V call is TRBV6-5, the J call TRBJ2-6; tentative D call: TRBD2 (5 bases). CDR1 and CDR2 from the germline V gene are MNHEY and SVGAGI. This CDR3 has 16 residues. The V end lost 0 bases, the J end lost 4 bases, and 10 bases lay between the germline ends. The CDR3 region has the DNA TGTGCCAGCAGTTACTCCCCGGGGTCGGGGGCCAACGTCCTGACTTTC. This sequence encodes CASSYSPGSGANVLTF.

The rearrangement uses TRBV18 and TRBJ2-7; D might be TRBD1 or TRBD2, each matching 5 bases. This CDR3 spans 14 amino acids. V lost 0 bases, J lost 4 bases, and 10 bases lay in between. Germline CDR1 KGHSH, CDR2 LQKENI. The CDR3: CASSPPPRGYEQYF. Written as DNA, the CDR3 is TGTGCCAGCTCACCACCCCCGAGGGGTTACGAGCAGTACTTC. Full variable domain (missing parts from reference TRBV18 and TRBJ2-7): NAGVMQNPRHLVRRRGQEARLRCSPMKGHSHVYWYRQLPEEGLKFMVYLQKENIIDESGMPKERFSAEFPKEGPSILRIQQVVRGDSAAYFCASSPPPRGYEQYFGPGTRLTVT.

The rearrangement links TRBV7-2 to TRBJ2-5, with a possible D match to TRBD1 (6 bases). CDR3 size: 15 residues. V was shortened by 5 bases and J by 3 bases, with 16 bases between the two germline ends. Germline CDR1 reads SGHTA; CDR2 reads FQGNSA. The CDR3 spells CASSVAGTSKETQYF. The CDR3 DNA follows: TGTGCCAGCAGCGTCGCCGGGACAAGCAAAGAGACCCAGTACTTC. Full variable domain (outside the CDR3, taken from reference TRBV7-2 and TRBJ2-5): GAGVSQSPSNKVTEKGKDVELRCDPISGHTALYWYRQSLGQGLEFLIYFQGNSAPDKSGLPSDRFSAERTGGSVSTLTIQRTQQEDSAVYLCASSVAGTSKETQYFGPGTRLLVL.

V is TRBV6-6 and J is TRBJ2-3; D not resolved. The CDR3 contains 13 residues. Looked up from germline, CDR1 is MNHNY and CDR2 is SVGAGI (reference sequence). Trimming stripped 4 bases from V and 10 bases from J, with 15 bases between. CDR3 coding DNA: TGTGCCAGCAGTTCCCCGCCCTGGGGTGCGCAGTATTTT. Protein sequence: CASSSPPWGAQYF.

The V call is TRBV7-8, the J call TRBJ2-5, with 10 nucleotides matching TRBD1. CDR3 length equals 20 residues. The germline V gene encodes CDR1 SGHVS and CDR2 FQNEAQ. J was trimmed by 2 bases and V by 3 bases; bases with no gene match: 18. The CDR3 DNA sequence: TGTGCCAGCAGCTTCAATGGGGCGCCACCGGGACAGGGGATACAAGAGACCCAGTACTTC. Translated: CASSFNGAPPGQGIQETQYF.

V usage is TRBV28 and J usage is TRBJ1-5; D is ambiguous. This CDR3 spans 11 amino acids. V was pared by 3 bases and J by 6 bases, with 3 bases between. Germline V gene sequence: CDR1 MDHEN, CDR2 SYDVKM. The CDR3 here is CASSLAQPQHF. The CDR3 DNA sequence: TGTGCCAGCAGTTTGGCTCAGCCCCAGCATTTT.

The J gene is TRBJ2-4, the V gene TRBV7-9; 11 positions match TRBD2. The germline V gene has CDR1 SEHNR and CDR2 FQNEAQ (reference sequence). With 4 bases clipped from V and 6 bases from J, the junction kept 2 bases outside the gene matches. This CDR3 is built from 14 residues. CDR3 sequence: CASSYGTSGNIQYF. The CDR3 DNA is TGTGCCAGCAGCTATGGGACTAGCGGAAACATTCAGTACTTC.

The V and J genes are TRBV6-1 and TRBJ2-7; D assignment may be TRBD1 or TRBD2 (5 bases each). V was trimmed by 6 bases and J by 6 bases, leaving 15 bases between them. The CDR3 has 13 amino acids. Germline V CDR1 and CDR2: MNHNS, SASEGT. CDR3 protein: CASRRGPASEQYF. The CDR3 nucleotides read TGTGCCAGCAGGAGGGGTCCAGCGAGCGAGCAGTACTTC.

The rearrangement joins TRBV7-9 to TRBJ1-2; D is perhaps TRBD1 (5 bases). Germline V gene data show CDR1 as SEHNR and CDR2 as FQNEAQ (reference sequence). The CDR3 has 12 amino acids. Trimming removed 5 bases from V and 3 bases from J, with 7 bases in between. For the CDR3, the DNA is TGTGCCAGCAGCGGGGGGGACTATGGCTACACCTTC. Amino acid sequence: CASSGGDYGYTF.

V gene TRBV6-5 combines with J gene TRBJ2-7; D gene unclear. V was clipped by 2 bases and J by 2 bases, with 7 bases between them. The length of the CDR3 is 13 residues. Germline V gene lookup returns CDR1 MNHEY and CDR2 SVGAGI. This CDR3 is CASSYLGAYEQYF. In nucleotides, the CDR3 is TGTGCCAGCAGTTACCTTGGGGCCTACGAGCAGTACTTC.

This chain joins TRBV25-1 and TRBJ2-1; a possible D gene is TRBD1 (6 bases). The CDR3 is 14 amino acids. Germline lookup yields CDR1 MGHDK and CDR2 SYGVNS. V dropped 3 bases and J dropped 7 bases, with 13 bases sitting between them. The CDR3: CASSELRQGNEQFF. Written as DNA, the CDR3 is TGTGCCAGCAGTGAGTTGAGGCAGGGGAATGAGCAGTTCTTC.

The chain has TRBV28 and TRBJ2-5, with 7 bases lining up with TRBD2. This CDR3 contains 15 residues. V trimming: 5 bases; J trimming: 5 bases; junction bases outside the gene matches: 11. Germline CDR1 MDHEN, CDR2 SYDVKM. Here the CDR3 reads CASSESAPGRETQYF. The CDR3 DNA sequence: TGTGCCAGCAGTGAGTCGGCACCCGGGAGGGAGACCCAGTACTTC.

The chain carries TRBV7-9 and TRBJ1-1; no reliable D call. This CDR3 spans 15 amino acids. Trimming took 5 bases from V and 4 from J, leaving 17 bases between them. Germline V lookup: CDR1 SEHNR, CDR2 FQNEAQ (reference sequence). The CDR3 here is CASSQGSGFGTEAFF. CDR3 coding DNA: TGTGCCAGCAGCCAAGGGTCGGGGTTTGGCACTGAAGCTTTCTTT.

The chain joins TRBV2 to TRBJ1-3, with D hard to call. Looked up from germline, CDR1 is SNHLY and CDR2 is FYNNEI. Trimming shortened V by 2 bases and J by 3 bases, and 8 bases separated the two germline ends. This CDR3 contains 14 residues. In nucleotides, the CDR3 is TGTGCCAGCAGTGAATTGGGCAGTGGAAACACCATATATTTT. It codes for CASSELGSGNTIYF.

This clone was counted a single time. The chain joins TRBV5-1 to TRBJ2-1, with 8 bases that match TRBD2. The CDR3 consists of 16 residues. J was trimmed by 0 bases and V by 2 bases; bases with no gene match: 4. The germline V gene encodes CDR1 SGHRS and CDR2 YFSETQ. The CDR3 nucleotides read TGCGCCAGCAGCTTCACCGGGACTAGCTCCTACAATGAGCAGTTCTTC. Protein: CASSFTGTSSYNEQFF.

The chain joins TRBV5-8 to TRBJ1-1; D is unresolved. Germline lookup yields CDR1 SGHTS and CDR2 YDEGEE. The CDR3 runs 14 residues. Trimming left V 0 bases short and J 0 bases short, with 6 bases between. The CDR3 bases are TGTGCCAGCAGCTTGGGCGGCGTGAACACTGAAGCTTTCTTT. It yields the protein CASSLGGVNTEAFF. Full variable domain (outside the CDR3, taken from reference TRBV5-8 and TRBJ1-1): EAGVTQSPTHLIKTRGQQATLRCSPISGHTSVYWYQQALGLGLQFLLWYDEGEERNRGNFPPRFSGRQFPNYSSELNVNALELEDSALYLCASSLGGVNTEAFFGQGTRLTVV.